The rows below give T cell receptor beta chains drawn from one sample of a study of PD-1 blockade in classical Hodgkin lymphoma. Sequenced by immunoSEQ multiplex PCR; TCRdb stores in-frame clones only, minus some. Among about 85,000 clones listed, around 90% were seen once. This specimen was peripheral blood mononuclear cells (PBMCs), taken before the second cycle of nivolumab. Receptor source: a human donor with classical Hodgkin lymphoma. The conserved cysteine and the conserved F or W are not part of the CDR3 here. Size is stated for part of the rows, as once, few or many counts, or as a class when the clone is expanded.

TRBV13	.	ASSFRGNSPLH
TRBV29-1	few	SGHLGQNTEAF
TRBV7-8	.	ASSRANSYEKLF
TRBV29-1	.	SGERDERDTQY
TRBV27	.	ASSSGESRVQY
TRBV10-1	.	ASSGRQGRGGYT
TRBV4-1	.	ASSRGQASYEQY
TRBV6-4	.	ASSVRERTEAF
TRBV5-1	.	ASSLGGSLAGGTGELF
TRBV6-1	once	ASSDYRPEAF
TRBV5-4	.	ASSQGGSGQPQH
TRBV5-1	.	ASSLDPDRGRGELF
TRBV11-2	.	AYQRERAGELF
TRBV7-3	.	ASSPTSGSPSSYNEQF
TRBV9	.	ASSVAPSGRGTDTQY
TRBV28	.	ASSDTSPRNTDTQY
TRBV14	.	ASSHPGLASYEQY
TRBV9	.	ASSVSGMDEKLF
TRBV10-3	.	AISPGTFNEQF
TRBV7-9	once	ASSLVGETQY
TRBV19	once	ASSMTFGLYGYT
TRBV7-2	.	ASSYRMQAGELF
TRBV27	few	ASSSLLLAANYNEQF
TRBV28	.	ASRGASNEKLF
TRBV7-2	.	ASSLVENEKLF
TRBV19	.	ASSIGGVAEAF
TRBV29-1	.	SVGDPLGAIYEQY
TRBV5-1	.	ASSFFGETQY
TRBV5-1	.	ASSLTLSGNTGELF
TRBV7-6	.	ASSLEASLSTEAF
TRBV7-7	.	ASSLEPAGASNEQF
TRBV15	.	ATSRDGLAYEQY
TRBV7-8	.	ASSILPPANVLT
TRBV27	.	ASSPRRPLIEQY
TRBV6-6	.	ASSYSRGGDEQY
TRBV28	few	ASSLYQWARDRGRGSNQPQH
TRBV11-2	.	ASSLGDEQY
TRBV30	once	AWSTLPLMTGPDTQY
TRBV4-1	.	ASSQDRSAADRINEQY
TRBV10-2	.	ASPSAF
TRBV7-8	.	ASSWRTGGTDTQY
TRBV4-1	.	ASSQGQEVSYEQY
TRBV20-1	.	SAIPNTEAF
TRBV29-1	.	SVEDQGAGTDTQY
TRBV25-1	.	ASSEWAVRGNTIY
TRBV9	.	ASSPRAGPTDTQY
TRBV19	.	ASSIYTGEQY
TRBV10-1	.	ASRGDLNTEAF
TRBV19	.	ASSPTSTGYSNQPQH
TRBV7-2	.	ASSLIEGYGYT
TRBV7-2	.	ASSPRTIDRGYT
TRBV6-1	.	ASTRGRNDNQPQH
TRBV5-8	.	ASSQIRDRSAEH